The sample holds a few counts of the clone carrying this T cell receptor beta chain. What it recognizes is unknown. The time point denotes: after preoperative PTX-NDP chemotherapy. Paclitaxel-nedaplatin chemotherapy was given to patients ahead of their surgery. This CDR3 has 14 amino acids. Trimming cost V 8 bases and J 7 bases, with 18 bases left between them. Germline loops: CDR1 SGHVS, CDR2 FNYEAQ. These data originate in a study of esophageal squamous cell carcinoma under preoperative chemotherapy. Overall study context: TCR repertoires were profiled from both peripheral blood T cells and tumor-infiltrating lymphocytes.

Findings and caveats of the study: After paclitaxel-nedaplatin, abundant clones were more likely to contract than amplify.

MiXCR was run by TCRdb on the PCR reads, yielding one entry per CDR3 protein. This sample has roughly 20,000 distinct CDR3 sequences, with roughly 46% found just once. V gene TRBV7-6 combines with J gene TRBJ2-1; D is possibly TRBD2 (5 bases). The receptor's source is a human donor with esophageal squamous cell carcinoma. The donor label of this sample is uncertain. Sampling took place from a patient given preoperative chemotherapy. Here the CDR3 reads CASSVPLAGNEQFF. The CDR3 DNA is TGTGCCAGCTCGGTTCCCCTAGCTGGGAATGAGCAGTTCTTC.